This T cell receptor beta chain was documented in a study of cytomegalovirus exposure and HLA in healthy donors. It was with 60 Vbeta and 13 Jbeta primers that the PCR ran. Assay used: immunoSEQ multiplex PCR; TCRdb lists only in-frame clones, some missing. Of some 120,000 clones detected, 74% appear once; the ten largest clones hold around 4%. Sequenced: PBMCs. The clonotype comes from a man aged 35 to 55 in good health and CMV-seropositive.

The CDR3 reads CASSPGTGATNEKLFF. The CDR3, as DNA: TGTGCCAGCTCACCCGGGACAGGTGCAACTAATGAAAAACTGTTTTTT. The chain employs TRBV18 and TRBJ1-4; 8 bases are a match to TRBD1. Germline CDR1 KGHSH, CDR2 LQKENI. The CDR3 length is 16 residues. Trimming cost V 3 bases and J 0 bases; bases outside gene matches: 3.